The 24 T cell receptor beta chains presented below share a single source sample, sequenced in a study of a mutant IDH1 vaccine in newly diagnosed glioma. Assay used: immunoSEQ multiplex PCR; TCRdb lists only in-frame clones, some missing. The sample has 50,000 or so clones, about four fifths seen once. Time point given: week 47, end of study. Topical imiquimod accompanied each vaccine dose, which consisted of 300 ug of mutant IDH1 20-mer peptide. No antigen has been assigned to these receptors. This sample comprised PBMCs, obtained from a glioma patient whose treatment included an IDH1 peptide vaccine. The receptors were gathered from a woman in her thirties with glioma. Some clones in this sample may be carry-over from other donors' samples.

CDR3 in amino acids: CAISDHVGLAGGPDTGELFF. CDR3 bases: TGTGCCATCAGTGACCACGTGGGACTAGCGGGAGGGCCGGACACCGGGGAGCTGTTTTTT. The V and J genes are TRBV10-3 and TRBJ2-2, with 16 nucleotides matching TRBD2. The germline V gene has CDR1 ENHRY and CDR2 SYGVKD. CDR3 length equals 20 residues. V shed 3 bases and J 3 bases; nucleotides not matched to a gene: 10.

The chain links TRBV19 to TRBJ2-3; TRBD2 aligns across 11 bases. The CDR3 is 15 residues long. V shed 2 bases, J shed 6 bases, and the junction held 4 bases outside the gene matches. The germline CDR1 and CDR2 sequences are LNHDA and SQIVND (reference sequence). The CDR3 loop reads CASSITSGSLDTQYF. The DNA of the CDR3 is TGTGCCAGTAGTATAACTAGCGGGAGTTTGGATACGCAGTATTTT. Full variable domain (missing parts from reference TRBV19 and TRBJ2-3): DGGITQSPKYLFRKEGQNVTLSCEQNLNHDAMYWYRQDPGQGLRLIYYSQIVNDFQKGDIAEGYSVSREKKESFPLTVTSAQKNPTAFYLCASSITSGSLDTQYFGPGTRLTVL.

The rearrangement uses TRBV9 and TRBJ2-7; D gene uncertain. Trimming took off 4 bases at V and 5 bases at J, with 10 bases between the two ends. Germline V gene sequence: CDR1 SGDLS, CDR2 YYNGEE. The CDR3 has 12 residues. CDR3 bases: TGTGCCAGCAGCACGTTAGGTAACGAGCAGTACTTC. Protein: CASSTLGNEQYF.

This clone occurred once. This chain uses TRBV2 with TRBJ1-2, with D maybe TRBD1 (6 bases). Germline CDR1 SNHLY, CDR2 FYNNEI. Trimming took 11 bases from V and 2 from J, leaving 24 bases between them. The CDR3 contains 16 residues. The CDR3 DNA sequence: TGTGCCGGAACTGCTGGGGGGGCGGAAGGAAACTATGGCTACACCTTC. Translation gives CAGTAGGAEGNYGYTF. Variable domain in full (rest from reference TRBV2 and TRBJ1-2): EPEVTQTPSHQVTQMGQEVILRCVPISNHLYFYWYRQILGQKVEFLVSFYNNEISEKSEIFDDQFSVERPDGSNFTLKIRSTKLEDSAMYFCAGTAGGAEGNYGYTFGSGTRLTVV.

The CDR3 coding sequence is TGTGCCAGCAGCTTAAAGGGGGAGGGCGAGCAGTACTTC. The encoded protein is CASSLKGEGEQYF. The chain uses TRBV5-8 and TRBJ2-7; a weak D match, TRBD2 (7 bases). The CDR3 is 13 amino acids. CDR1 SGHTS and CDR2 YDEGEE come from the germline V gene. V was clipped by 2 bases and J by 6 bases, with 12 bases between them. Variable domain in full (rest from reference TRBV5-8 and TRBJ2-7): EAGVTQSPTHLIKTRGQQATLRCSPISGHTSVYWYQQALGLGLQFLLWYDEGEERNRGNFPPRFSGRQFPNYSSELNVNALELEDSALYLCASSLKGEGEQYFGPGTRLTVT.

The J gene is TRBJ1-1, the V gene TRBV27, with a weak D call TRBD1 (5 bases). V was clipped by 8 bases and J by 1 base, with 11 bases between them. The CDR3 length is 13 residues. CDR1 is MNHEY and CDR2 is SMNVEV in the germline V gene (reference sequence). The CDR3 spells CASQMGGNTEAFF. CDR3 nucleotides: TGTGCCAGCCAAATGGGGGGGAACACTGAAGCTTTCTTT.

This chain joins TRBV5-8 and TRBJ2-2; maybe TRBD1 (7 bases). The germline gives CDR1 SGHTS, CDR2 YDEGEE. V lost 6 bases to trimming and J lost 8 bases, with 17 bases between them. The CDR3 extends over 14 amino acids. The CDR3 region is CASIRGTAKGELFF. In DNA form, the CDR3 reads TGTGCCAGCATTCGGGGGACAGCTAAAGGGGAGCTGTTTTTT. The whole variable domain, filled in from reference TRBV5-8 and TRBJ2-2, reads EAGVTQSPTHLIKTRGQQATLRCSPISGHTSVYWYQQALGLGLQFLLWYDEGEERNRGNFPPRFSGRQFPNYSSELNVNALELEDSALYLCASIRGTAKGELFFGEGSRLTVL.

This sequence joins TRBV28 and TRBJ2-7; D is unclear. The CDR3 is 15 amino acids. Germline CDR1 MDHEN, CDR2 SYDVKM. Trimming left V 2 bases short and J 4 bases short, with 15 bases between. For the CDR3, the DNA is TGTGCCAGCAGTTTAGGCCAGCCCGGCTCTTACGAGCAGTACTTC. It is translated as CASSLGQPGSYEQYF.

CDR3 sequence: CASSVDLAGPYNEQFF. DNA for the CDR3: TGTGCCAGCAGCGTAGACCTAGCGGGCCCATACAATGAGCAGTTCTTC. The chain employs TRBV9 and TRBJ2-1; TRBD2 matches 8 bases. CDR1 is SGDLS, CDR2 YYNGEE, per germline. V trimming: 0 bases; J trimming: 4 bases; junction bases outside the gene matches: 6. This CDR3 is 16 amino acids long.

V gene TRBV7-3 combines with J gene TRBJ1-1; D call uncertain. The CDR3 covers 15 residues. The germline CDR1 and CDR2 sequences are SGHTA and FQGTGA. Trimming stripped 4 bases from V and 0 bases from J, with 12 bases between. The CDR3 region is CASSSNPSVNTEAFF. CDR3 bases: TGTGCCAGCAGCTCTAACCCCTCAGTGAACACTGAAGCTTTCTTT.

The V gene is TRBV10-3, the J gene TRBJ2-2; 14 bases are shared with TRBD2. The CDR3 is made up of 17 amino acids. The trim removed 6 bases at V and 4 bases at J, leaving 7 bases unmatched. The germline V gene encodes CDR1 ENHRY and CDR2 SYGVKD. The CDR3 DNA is TGTGCCATCAGGGGGGGACTAGCGGGAGTGACCACCGGGGAGCTGTTTTTT. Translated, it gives CAIRGGLAGVTTGELFF.

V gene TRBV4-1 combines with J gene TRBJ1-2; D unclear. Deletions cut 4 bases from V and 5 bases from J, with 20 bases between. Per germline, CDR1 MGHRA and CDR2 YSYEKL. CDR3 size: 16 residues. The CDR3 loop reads CASSPLSVRPFYGYTF. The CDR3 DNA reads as TGCGCCAGCAGCCCCCTTAGCGTACGGCCGTTTTATGGCTACACCTTC.

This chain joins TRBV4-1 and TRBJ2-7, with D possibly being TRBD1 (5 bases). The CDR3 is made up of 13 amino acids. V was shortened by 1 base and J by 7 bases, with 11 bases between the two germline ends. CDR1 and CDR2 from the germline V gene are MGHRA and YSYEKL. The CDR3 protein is CASSQVGQGEQYF. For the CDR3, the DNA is TGCGCCAGCAGCCAAGTTGGCCAGGGAGAGCAGTACTTC.

CDR3 sequence (DNA): TGTGCCAGCAGCCTAGTAGGCAACGAGCAGTACTTC. This codes for CASSLVGNEQYF. This chain connects TRBV7-8 to TRBJ2-7; D uncertain. Germline CDR1 and CDR2: SGHVS and FQNEAQ. The CDR3 has 12 amino acids. V was cut by 5 bases and J by 5 bases, with 10 bases left in between.

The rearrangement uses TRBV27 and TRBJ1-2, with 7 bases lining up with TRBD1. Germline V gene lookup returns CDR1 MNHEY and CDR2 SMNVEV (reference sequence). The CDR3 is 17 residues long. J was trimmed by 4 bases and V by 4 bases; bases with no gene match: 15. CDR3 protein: CASSSEIEGARGYGYTF. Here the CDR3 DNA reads TGTGCCAGCAGTTCCGAAATAGAGGGGGCGAGAGGCTATGGCTACACCTTC.

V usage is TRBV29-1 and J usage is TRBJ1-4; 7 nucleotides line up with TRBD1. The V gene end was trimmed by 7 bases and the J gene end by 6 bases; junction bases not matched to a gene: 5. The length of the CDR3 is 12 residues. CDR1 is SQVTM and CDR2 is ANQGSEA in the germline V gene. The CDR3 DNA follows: TGCAGCGGGGGACAGTCGGATGAAAAACTGTTTTTT. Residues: CSGGQSDEKLFF. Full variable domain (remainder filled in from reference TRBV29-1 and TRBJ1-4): SAVISQKPSRDICQRGTSLTIQCQVDSQVTMMFWYRQQPGQSLTLIATANQGSEATYESGFVIDKFPISRPNLTFSTLTVSNMSPEDSSIYLCSGGQSDEKLFFGSGTQLSVL.

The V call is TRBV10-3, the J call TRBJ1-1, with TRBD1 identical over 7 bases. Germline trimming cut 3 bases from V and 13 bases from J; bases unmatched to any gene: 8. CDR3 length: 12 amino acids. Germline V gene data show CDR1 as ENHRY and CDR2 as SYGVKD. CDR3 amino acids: CAISDGRGTGFF. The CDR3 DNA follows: TGTGCCATCAGTGACGGCAGGGGGACTGGTTTCTTT.

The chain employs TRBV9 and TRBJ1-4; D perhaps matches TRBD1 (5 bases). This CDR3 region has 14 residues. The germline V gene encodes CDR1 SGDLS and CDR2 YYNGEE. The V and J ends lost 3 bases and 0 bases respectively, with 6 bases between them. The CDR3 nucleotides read TGTGCCAGCAGCGCAGGGCCAACTAATGAAAAACTGTTTTTT. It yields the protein CASSAGPTNEKLFF.

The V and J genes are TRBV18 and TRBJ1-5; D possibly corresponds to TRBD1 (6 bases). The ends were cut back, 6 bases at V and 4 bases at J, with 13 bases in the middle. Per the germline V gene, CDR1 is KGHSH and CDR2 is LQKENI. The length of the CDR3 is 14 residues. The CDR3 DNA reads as TGTGCCAGCTCGCTGGACAGCCTTAATCAGCCCCAGCATTTT. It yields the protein CASSLDSLNQPQHF. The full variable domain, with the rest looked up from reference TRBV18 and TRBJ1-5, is NAGVMQNPRHLVRRRGQEARLRCSPMKGHSHVYWYRQLPEEGLKFMVYLQKENIIDESGMPKERFSAEFPKEGPSILRIQQVVRGDSAAYFCASSLDSLNQPQHFGDGTRLSIL.

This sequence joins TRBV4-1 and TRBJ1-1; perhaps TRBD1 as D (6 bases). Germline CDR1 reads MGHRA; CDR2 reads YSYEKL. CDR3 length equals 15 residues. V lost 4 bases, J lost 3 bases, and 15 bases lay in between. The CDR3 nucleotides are TGCGCCAGCAGCCTCAGGGGAGGAGGCGACACTGAAGCTTTCTTT. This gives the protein CASSLRGGGDTEAFF.

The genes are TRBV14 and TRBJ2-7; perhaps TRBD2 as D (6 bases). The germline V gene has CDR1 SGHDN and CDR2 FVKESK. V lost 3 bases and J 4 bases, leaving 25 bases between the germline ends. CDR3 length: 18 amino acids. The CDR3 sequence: CASSHALKTDGSLYEQYF. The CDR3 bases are TGTGCCAGCAGCCATGCTTTGAAAACCGACGGGAGCCTGTACGAGCAGTACTTC.

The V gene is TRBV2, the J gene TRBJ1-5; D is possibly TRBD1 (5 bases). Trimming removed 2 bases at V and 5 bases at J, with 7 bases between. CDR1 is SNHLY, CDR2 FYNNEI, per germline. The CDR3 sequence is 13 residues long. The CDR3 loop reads CASSESGYQPQHF. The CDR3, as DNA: TGTGCCAGCAGTGAATCAGGGTATCAGCCCCAGCATTTT. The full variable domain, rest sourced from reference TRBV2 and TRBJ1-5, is EPEVTQTPSHQVTQMGQEVILRCVPISNHLYFYWYRQILGQKVEFLVSFYNNEISEKSEIFDDQFSVERPDGSNFTLKIRSTKLEDSAMYFCASSESGYQPQHFGDGTRLSIL.

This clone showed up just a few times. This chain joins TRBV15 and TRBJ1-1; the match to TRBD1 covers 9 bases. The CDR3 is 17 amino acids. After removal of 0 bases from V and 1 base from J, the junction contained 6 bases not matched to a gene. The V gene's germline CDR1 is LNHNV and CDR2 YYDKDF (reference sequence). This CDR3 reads CATSRDRDRVGNTEAFF. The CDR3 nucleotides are TGTGCCACCAGCAGAGATCGGGACAGGGTGGGGAACACTGAAGCTTTCTTT.

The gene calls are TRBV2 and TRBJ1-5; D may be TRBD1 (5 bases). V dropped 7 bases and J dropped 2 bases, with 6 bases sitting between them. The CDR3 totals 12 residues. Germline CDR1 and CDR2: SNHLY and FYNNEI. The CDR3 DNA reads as TGTGCCAGCAAAGGGGGCAATCAGCCCCAGCATTTT. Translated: CASKGGNQPQHF.